This TCR beta chain emerged from a study of cytomegalovirus exposure and HLA in healthy donors. It was with 60 Vbeta and 13 Jbeta primers that the PCR ran. Using immunoSEQ multiplex PCR, the repertoire was profiled, and TCRdb retains in-frame clones only, with some absent. The sample holds around 200,000 clones, 60% to 85% seen once. CDR3 length equals 16 residues. Per germline, CDR1 SGHVS and CDR2 FNYEAQ. V lost 5 bases to trimming and J lost 1 base; unmatched junction nucleotides: 6. The chain has TRBV7-6 and TRBJ2-1; 9 nucleotides line up with TRBD2. The sequence derives from a female donor in good health and CMV-seronegative. The sample consisted of PBMCs. The CDR3 DNA reads as TGTGCCAGCAGCCTGGCGGGGGGGCGATCCTACAATGAGCAGTTCTTC. Protein product: CASSLAGGRSYNEQFF. Looking up the rest from reference TRBV7-6 and TRBJ2-1 gives the full variable domain: GAGVSQSPRYKVTKRGQDVALRCDPISGHVSLYWYRQALGQGPEFLTYFNYEAQQDKSGLPNDRFSAERPEGSISTLTIQRTEQRDSAMYRCASSLAGGRSYNEQFFGPGTRLTVL.